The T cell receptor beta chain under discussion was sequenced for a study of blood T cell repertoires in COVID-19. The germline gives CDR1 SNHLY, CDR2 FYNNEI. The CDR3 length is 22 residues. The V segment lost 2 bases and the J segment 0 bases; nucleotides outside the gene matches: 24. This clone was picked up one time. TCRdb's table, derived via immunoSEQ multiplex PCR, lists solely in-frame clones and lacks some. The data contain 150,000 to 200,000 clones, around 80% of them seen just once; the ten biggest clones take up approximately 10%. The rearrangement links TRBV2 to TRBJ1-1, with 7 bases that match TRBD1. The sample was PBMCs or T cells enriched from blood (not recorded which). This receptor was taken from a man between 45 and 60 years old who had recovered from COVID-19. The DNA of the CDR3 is TGTGCCAGCAGTGAATTTGTTTCCGCACTGCCACAATTGGACAGGATGAACACTGAAGCTTTCTTT. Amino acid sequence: CASSEFVSALPQLDRMNTEAFF.